The clone carrying this T cell receptor (beta chain) was seen ten or more times. Per the germline V gene, CDR1 is DFQATT and CDR2 is SNEGSKA (reference sequence). Between the trimmed V and J ends, which lost 5 bases and 5 bases, there was a span of 16 bases. The CDR3 consists of 13 residues. Previously published methods and listed TCR primers were used for the bulk TCR libraries. A single record per CDR3 protein comes from TCRdb applying MiXCR to the PCR reads. The data contain approximately 680,000 distinct CDR3 sequences, around 25% of them singletons. The sample originates from a study of molecular identifiers for immune sequencing clone quantification. Naive CD8 T cells were sorted as CD8+CD4-CCR7+CD45RA+.

The receptor was derived from a human donor in good health. Some libraries in this study had Jurkat cell RNA spiked in. V is TRBV20-1 and J is TRBJ2-7; D is possibly TRBD2 (5 bases). Sequencing input: naive CD8+ T cells from blood, with Jurkat cell RNA spiked in. As to subset: FACS-sorted CD8+CD4-CCR7+CD45RA+ naive T cells. Written as DNA, the CDR3 is TGCAGTGCTGCAATGGGTCTAGCAGACGAGCAGTACTTC. It encodes CSAAMGLADEQYF.